The entry that follows covers one TCR beta chain sequence. Its antigen is not yet known. Nothing much larger sits one base from this clone, and base qualities are not available. This sample was taken from a study of cytomegalovirus exposure and HLA in healthy donors (dated by TCRdb to about 2017). Background for the entire study: The approximately 710 repertoires of the first cohort and the roughly 120 validation repertoires were produced on the same platform, according to a later analysis. The aim of the study was to test whether cataloging public T cell receptors could identify signatures of past pathogen exposure. A separate validation cohort of 100 to 150 different subjects was used in addition to the 666-subject first cohort. High-throughput TCR immunosequencing, statistical association of individual TCRs with disease status, and machine learning were combined to predict cytomegalovirus infection status.

The donors belonged to the validation cohort of over a hundred subjects, which was separate from the roughly 700-subject first cohort. The investigation overall reported the following: The classifier was reported to diagnose cytomegalovirus status with high specificity and sensitivity in both the original and validation cohorts. In the study, approximately 160 TCR beta chains were listed as associated with cytomegalovirus. The validation cohort had no HLA typing available for a later analysis, so co-occurrence within that cohort was assessed over all 120 or so repertoires. Across donors, most TCR sequences were observed very rarely, whereas some public TCRs were present in many individuals. The authors suggested that the approach could potentially be generalized to other disease states and immunological phenotypes. Three of the identified cytomegalovirus-associated TCR beta chains were confirmed in vitro to be specific for cytomegalovirus antigens. Subsequent analysis determined that TCRs grouped into clusters in the first cohort also showed a tendency toward co-occurrence across the 120 or so validation repertoires, and approximately 94% of cluster scores exceeded 0.

The CDR3 has 15 amino acids, counting the end cysteine and phenylalanine. The CDR3 DNA has 45 bases and is translated from base 1. The germline ends are 12 bases apart after V is trimmed by 2 bases and J by 5 bases. Library preparation used the immunoSEQ multiplex PCR assay. The source study handled its data this way. To diagnose cytomegalovirus status from the catalog of TCR beta chain sequences, a statistical classification framework was built. TCRdb re-hosts the immuneACCESS table, in-frame sequences only. Its copies lack some clones; in the studies checked, an unresolved V gene accounts for under half of them, and the cause for the rest is not known. D and trimming come from the DNA, and the V and J calls and clone size come from that table. Within this sample are 120,000 to 150,000 clones, with about 91% of them counted one time only. Less than 5.5% of the sample belongs to the ten largest clones.

The TCR sequence derives from a man aged 18 to 29 in good health and CMV-seropositive. Sequencing was carried out using PBMCs. The rearranged segments are TRBV6-7 and TRBJ1-4; possibly the D gene is TRBD1, per 5 matching bases. TRBV6-7 is an ORF, and what it does is uncertain. The DNA is as follows: TGTGCCAGCAGTTACCATCAGGGAAGGAATGAAAAACTGTTTTTT. Translation gives CASSYHQGRNEKLFF.